This TCR beta chain was profiled in a study of identical twins. About this clonotype itself: Antigen unknown.

Study results and caveats: Interpretation of the results relied on cross-sectional statistical analysis and not on following the same donors. Twin sharing of out-of-frame TCR alpha was underestimated by models in monozygotic pairs. Beta out-of-frame twin sharing showed a weaker excess.

V lost 4 bases, J lost 7 bases, and 20 bases lay in between. This CDR3 has 15 residues. The germline gives CDR1 SEHNR, CDR2 FQNEAQ (reference sequence). Template switching added a universal primer site; cDNA carried unique molecular identifiers. TCRdb reprocessed the 5' RACE reads via MiXCR and lists one record per CDR3 protein. The sample lists about 390,000 distinct CDR3 sequences, around 9.7% occurring once. Material for sequencing was naive T cells sorted from blood. This TCR derives from a woman aged 45-59 years in good health. The chain combines TRBV7-9 with TRBJ2-7; D might be TRBD1 or TRBD2, each matching 6 bases. CDR3 nucleotides: TGTGCCAGCAGCTCAACCGGGGGCCCGGGGAGTGAGCAGTACGTC. This encodes CASSSTGGPGSEQYV.